The sequence of this TCR beta chain was determined in a study of T cells in Graves' hyperthyroidism and ophthalmopathy. Study details: Any treatment followed the collection of peripheral blood at initial diagnosis.

This clonotype was detected many times. What it recognizes is unknown. Between the trimmed V and J ends, which lost 5 bases and 8 bases, there was a span of 12 bases. Germline CDR1 and CDR2: DFQATT and SNEGSKA (reference sequence). The CDR3 extends over 12 amino acids. Findings and limits, study-wide: Stable hyperthyroidism was separated from ophthalmopathy by a model based on 13 V-J features.

From RNA transcripts, TCR beta CDR3 regions were amplified. With the HTBI primer set, the TCR CDR3 went through a first round of RT-PCR. TCRdb analysed the multiplex PCR reads with MiXCR anew, one entry per CDR3 protein. The repertoire holds some 400,000 distinct CDR3 sequences, with 13% as singletons. V usage is TRBV20-1 and J usage is TRBJ1-4; D uncertain. The sequenced material came from blood. This clonotype originated in a man in his thirties or forties with Graves' hyperthyroidism that later progressed to Graves' ophthalmopathy. The CDR3 region is CSALAQREKLFF. CDR3 nucleotides: TGCAGTGCTCTTGCACAGCGCGAAAAACTGTTTTTT.